The next 16 T cell receptor beta chains were all read from a single sample in a study of Ad26.COV2.S vaccination and SARS-CoV-2 variants. Profiled with immunoSEQ multiplex PCR; TCRdb holds only in-frame clones, not every one. The table has some 420,000 clones, around 87% seen once; the top ten hold 3.6%. The treatment is: some 19 received Ad26.COV2.S at low or high dose, single or two shots; five or six received placebo; per-sample allocation not given. Material that was analyzed had been drawn on day 63 after the first vaccine or placebo injection. The sequences come from peripheral blood, collected in a trial of Ad26.COV2.S vaccine versus placebo. These receptors were collected from a person between 18 and 65 years old who received the Ad26.COV2.S COVID-19 vaccine or a placebo.

The chain joins TRBV7-2 to TRBJ1-5; no definite D call. V dropped 2 bases and J dropped 11 bases, with 16 bases sitting between them. The germline V gene encodes CDR1 SGHTA and CDR2 FQGNSA. The CDR3 runs 14 residues. CDR3 coding DNA: TGTGCCAGCAGCTTAATGTCATCCATACCCTCCCAGCATTTT. Its protein is CASSLMSSIPSQHF. The variable domain in full, completed from reference TRBV7-2 and TRBJ1-5, reads GAGVSQSPSNKVTEKGKDVELRCDPISGHTALYWYRQSLGQGLEFLIYFQGNSAPDKSGLPSDRFSAERTGGSVSTLTIQRTQQEDSAVYLCASSLMSSIPSQHFGDGTRLSIL.

The V and J genes are TRBV29-1 and TRBJ2-3; the D is unclear. V was pared by 4 bases and J by 2 bases, with 10 bases between. The CDR3 length is 13 residues. Germline V gene lookup returns CDR1 SQVTM and CDR2 ANQGSEA. CDR3 in DNA: TGCAGCGTTGTGGTGCAAAACACAGATACGCAGTATTTT. It is translated as CSVVVQNTDTQYF.

V usage is TRBV10-3 and J usage is TRBJ1-5; tentatively, D is TRBD1 (6 bases). V was cut by 2 bases and J by 6 bases, with 8 bases left in between. Germline V gene data show CDR1 as ENHRY and CDR2 as SYGVKD. CDR3 length: 13 residues. The CDR3 DNA reads TGTGCCATCAGTGAGGCGGACAGTCAGCCCCAGCATTTT. Amino acid sequence: CAISEADSQPQHF.

The chain joins TRBV4-1 to TRBJ2-7; D perhaps matches TRBD1 (6 bases). Trimming removed 3 bases at V and 3 bases at J, with 18 bases between. Germline V lookup: CDR1 MGHRA, CDR2 YSYEKL. There are 16 residues in the CDR3. Here the CDR3 DNA reads TGCGCCAGCAGCCAGGATAACAGGGCCCCCTACTACGAGCAGTACTTC. It translates to CASSQDNRAPYYEQYF.

V usage is TRBV5-1 and J usage is TRBJ2-7; TRBD1 aligns across 10 bases. CDR3 length equals 14 residues. Germline-derived CDR1 and CDR2 are SGHRS and YFSETQ. With V trimmed by 4 bases and J by 5 bases, 6 bases remained unmatched. The CDR3 sequence is CASSTRGTGDEQYF. The CDR3 DNA reads TGCGCCAGCAGCACGAGGGGGACAGGGGACGAGCAGTACTTC.

The chain uses TRBV7-9 and TRBJ1-2; the D gene is possibly TRBD1 (5 bases). This CDR3 has 13 amino acids. The V gene lost 4 bases and the J gene lost 0 bases, with 6 bases spanning the gap. Germline lookup yields CDR1 SEHNR and CDR2 FQNEAQ (reference sequence). CDR3 sequence (DNA): TGTGCCAGCAGCTCGACAGCTAACTATGGCTACACCTTC. Protein product: CASSSTANYGYTF.

The chain links TRBV20-1 to TRBJ2-1; D gene uncertain. Germline V gene lookup returns CDR1 DFQATT and CDR2 SNEGSKA (reference sequence). There are 11 residues in the CDR3. Trimming cost V 0 bases and J 8 bases, with 5 bases left between them. The CDR3 sequence is CSARDRDEQFF. The CDR3 nucleotides are TGCAGTGCTAGAGATAGGGATGAGCAGTTCTTC.

The chain carries TRBV12-1 and TRBJ2-1; the table's D call, TRBD1, was not checked against the DNA. TRBV12-1 constitutes a pseudogene. This CDR3 spans 13 amino acids. The DNA of the CDR3 is TGTGCCAGCAGCTTTGTCAGGGACAATGAGCAGTTCTTC. As protein: CASSFVRDNEQFF.

This clone was recorded a few times. The CDR3 loop is CASSPRMDQPQHF. For the CDR3, the DNA is TGTGCCAGCAGTCCCCGTATGGATCAGCCCCAGCATTTT. V is TRBV28 and J is TRBJ1-5, with D unclear. V gave up 5 bases and J gave up 5 bases, with 10 bases separating them. There are 13 residues in the CDR3. Germline loops: CDR1 MDHEN, CDR2 SYDVKM.

The V gene is TRBV30, the J gene TRBJ2-7; 7 bases fit TRBD1. Trimming took 0 bases from V and 0 from J; bases not matched to a gene: 2. CDR3 size: 14 residues. The germline CDR1 and CDR2 sequences are GTSNPN and SVGIG (reference sequence). CDR3 in DNA: TGTGCCTGGAGTGTACAGGGGTCCTCCTACGAGCAGTACTTC. It is translated as CAWSVQGSSYEQYF.

This clone occurred once. The CDR3 spells CASSAGTGGPNEKLFF. DNA for the CDR3: TGTGCCAGCAGCGCCGGAACAGGGGGCCCTAATGAAAAACTGTTTTTT. This chain links TRBV9 with TRBJ1-4, with TRBD1 matching over 9 bases. Germline V lookup: CDR1 SGDLS, CDR2 YYNGEE. The CDR3 runs 16 residues. Unmatched junction bases numbered 6, after V lost 3 bases and J lost 3 bases.

The gene calls are TRBV4-3 and TRBJ2-3, with 8 bases aligning to TRBD2. CDR3 length: 16 residues. Germline-derived CDR1 and CDR2 are LGHNA and YSLEER. V dropped 0 bases and J dropped 2; count of bases not matched to a gene: 4. The DNA of the CDR3 is TGCGCCAGCAGCCAAGAATACGGGGGGGCCACAGATACGCAGTATTTT. It is translated as CASSQEYGGATDTQYF.

The chain is built from TRBV2 and TRBJ1-3, with a weak D call TRBD1 (5 bases). The CDR3 is made up of 14 amino acids. Deletions cut 2 bases from V and 4 bases from J, with 9 bases between. CDR1 and CDR2 from the germline V gene are SNHLY and FYNNEI. Here the CDR3 reads CASSESGNGNTIYF. CDR3 DNA: TGTGCCAGCAGTGAATCAGGGAACGGAAACACCATATATTTT.

The CDR3 region is CASSISRGGETQYF. For the CDR3, the DNA is TGTGCCAGCAGTATCAGTCGTGGGGGAGAGACCCAGTACTTC. The V call is TRBV2, the J call TRBJ2-5; perhaps D is TRBD1 or TRBD2 (5 bases each). Trimming took 5 bases from V and 4 from J, leaving 14 bases between them. The CDR3 totals 14 residues. CDR1 SNHLY and CDR2 FYNNEI come from the germline V gene.

The chain uses TRBV7-9 and TRBJ2-3; 14 bases are shared with TRBD2. Trimming took 4 bases from V and 1 from J; bases not matched to a gene: 10. This CDR3 spans 19 amino acids. The V gene's germline CDR1 is SEHNR and CDR2 FQNEAQ (reference sequence). This CDR3 reads CASSSPTSGGADGTDTQYF. In nucleotides, the CDR3 is TGTGCCAGCAGCTCCCCGACTAGCGGGGGGGCCGACGGCACAGATACGCAGTATTTT.

The chain joins TRBV3-1 (or the pseudogene TRBV3-2) to TRBJ1-1; 7 bases agree with TRBD1. CDR1 is LGHDT and CDR2 is YNNKEL in the germline V gene (reference sequence). The CDR3 runs to 14 residues. The V gene end was trimmed by 4 bases and the J gene end by 5 bases; junction bases not matched to a gene: 7. The CDR3 region has the DNA TGTGCCAGCAGCCGCACAGACAGGGCAACTGAAGCTTTCTTT. As protein: CASSRTDRATEAFF.